The table lists the clone carrying this T cell receptor (beta chain) with many counts. The antigen remains undetermined. Other autoimmune disease, uncontrolled infection, pregnancy and lactation led to exclusion. This specimen comes from a study of Graves' ophthalmopathy and Graves' hyperthyroidism. Whole-study results and caveats: In predicting ophthalmopathy progression, the model reached about 71% sensitivity and around 72% specificity.

RNA transcripts were the source from which TCR beta CDR3 regions were amplified. The authors performed first-round RT-PCR with HTBI primers and then a second-round multiplex PCR. TCRdb reprocessed the multiplex PCR reads via MiXCR and lists one record per CDR3 protein. Altogether 340,000 or so distinct CDR3 sequences are present, 17% being singletons, with the ten largest covering approximately 13%. Germline V gene data show CDR1 as SGHTA and CDR2 as FQGNSA. The CDR3 loop spans 14 amino acids. J gave up 4 bases and V 6 bases, and 9 bases lay outside the gene matches. Source material: peripheral blood. The source is an adult man with Graves' ophthalmopathy. V gene TRBV7-2 combines with J gene TRBJ2-7; 7 nucleotides line up with TRBD1. CDR3 in DNA: TGTGCCAGCAGACGGGACAGAACCAGTTACGAGCAGTACTTC. This codes for CASRRDRTSYEQYF.